This T cell receptor (beta chain) was recorded in a study of cytomegalovirus exposure and HLA in healthy donors. Regarding the study as a whole: The study carried out a later analysis of TCR beta sequences. It associated some 17,000 of them with specific HLA alleles at a false discovery rate of 0.05. Fewer N-insertions (relative to the 666-donor mean) were reportedly seen in an Asian-associated ancestry cluster in a later analysis.

About this clone: No antigen is known for it.

V was clipped by 0 bases and J by 3 bases; unmatched bases: 4. Looked up from germline, CDR1 is PRHDT and CDR2 is FYEKMQ (reference sequence). The length of the CDR3 is 16 residues. Both 60 Vbeta primers and 13 Jbeta primers went into the PCR. Generated by immunoSEQ multiplex PCR, the TCRdb table keeps only in-frame clones and is missing some. The sample has 200,000 or so clones; more than 80% are singletons. The origin of this receptor is a man aged 25-45 years in good health and CMV-seronegative. The rearrangement joins TRBV13 to TRBJ2-3; TRBD2 matches 9 bases. Sequenced sample: PBMCs. The CDR3 reads CASSLGQAGGTDTQYF. In DNA, the CDR3 is TGTGCCAGCAGCTTAGGGCAAGCGGGGGGTACAGATACGCAGTATTTT. Combining the CDR3 with reference TRBV13 and TRBJ2-3 gives the whole variable domain AAGVIQSPRHLIKEKRETATLKCYPIPRHDTVYWYQQGPGQDPQFLISFYEKMQSDKGSIPDRFSAQQFSDYHSELNMSSLELGDSALYFCASSLGQAGGTDTQYFGPGTRLTVL.